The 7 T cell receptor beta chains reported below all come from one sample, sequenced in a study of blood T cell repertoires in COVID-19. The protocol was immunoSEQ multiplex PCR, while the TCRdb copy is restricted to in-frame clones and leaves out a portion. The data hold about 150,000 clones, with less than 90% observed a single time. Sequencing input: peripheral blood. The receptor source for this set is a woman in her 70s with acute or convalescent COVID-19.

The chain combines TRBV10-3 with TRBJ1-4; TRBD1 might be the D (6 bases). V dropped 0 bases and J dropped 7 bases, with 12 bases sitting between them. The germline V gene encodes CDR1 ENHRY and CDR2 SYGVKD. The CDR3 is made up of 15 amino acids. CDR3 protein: CAISESAGVGEKLFF. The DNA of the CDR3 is TGTGCCATCAGTGAGTCGGCAGGGGTGGGTGAAAAACTGTTTTTT.

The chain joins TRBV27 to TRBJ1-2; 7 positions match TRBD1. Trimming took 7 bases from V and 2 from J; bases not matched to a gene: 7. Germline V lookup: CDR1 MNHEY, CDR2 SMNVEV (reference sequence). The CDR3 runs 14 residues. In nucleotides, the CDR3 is TGTGCCAGCACCCAGTCAGGGGGGAACTATGGCTACACCTTC. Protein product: CASTQSGGNYGYTF.

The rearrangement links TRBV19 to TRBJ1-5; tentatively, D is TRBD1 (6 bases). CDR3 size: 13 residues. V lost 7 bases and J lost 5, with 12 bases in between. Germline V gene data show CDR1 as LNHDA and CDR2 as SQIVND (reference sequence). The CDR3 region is CASTLQGDQPQHF. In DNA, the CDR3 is TGTGCCAGTACCTTACAGGGAGATCAGCCCCAGCATTTT.

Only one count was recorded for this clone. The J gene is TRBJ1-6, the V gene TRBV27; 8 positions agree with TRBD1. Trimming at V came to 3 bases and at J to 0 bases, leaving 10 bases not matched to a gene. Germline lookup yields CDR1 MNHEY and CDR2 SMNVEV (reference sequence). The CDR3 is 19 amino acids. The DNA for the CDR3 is TGTGCCAGCAGTTTTAAGGGACAGGTTTTCAGCTCCTATAATTCACCCCTCCACTTT. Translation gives CASSFKGQVFSSYNSPLHF.

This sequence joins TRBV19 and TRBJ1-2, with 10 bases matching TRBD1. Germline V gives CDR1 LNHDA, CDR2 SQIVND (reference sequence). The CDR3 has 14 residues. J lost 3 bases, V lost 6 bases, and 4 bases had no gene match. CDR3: CASRPGQGYYGYTF. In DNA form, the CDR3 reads TGTGCCAGTAGACCGGGACAGGGGTACTATGGCTACACCTTC.

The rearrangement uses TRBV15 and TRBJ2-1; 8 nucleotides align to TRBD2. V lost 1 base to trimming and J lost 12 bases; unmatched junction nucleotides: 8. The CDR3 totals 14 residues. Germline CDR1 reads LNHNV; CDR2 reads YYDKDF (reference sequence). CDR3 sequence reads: CATSRGGTSGVQFF. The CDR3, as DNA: TGTGCCACCAGCAGAGGTGGGACTAGTGGCGTGCAGTTCTTC.

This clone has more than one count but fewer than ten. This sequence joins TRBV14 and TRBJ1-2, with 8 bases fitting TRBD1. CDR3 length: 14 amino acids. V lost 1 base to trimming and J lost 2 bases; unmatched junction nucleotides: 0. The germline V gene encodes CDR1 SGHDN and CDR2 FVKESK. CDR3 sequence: CASSQGTGNYGYTF. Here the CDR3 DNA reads TGTGCCAGCAGCCAAGGGACAGGGAACTATGGCTACACCTTC.